This T cell receptor beta chain was sequenced for a study of blood T cell dynamics during melanoma immunotherapy. Looking at the study overall: First-line therapy was either pembrolizumab or nivolumab with ipilimumab for metastatic melanoma.

Study-wide results and limits: The most clonal sorted CD8+ subset, immune-effector cells, was closest to cell-free DNA CDR3 sequences.

All DNA from each sorted CD8+ subset was loaded. TCRdb's copy holds only in-frame clones and misses some; the assay was immunoSEQ multiplex PCR. The table records around 13,000 clones, around nine tenths of them present only once. Details on this clone: No antigen is known for it.

Noted time point: week 3, after first cycle of checkpoint inhibitor. In germline, CDR1 is LGHNA, CDR2 YSLEER. Trimming cost V 1 base and J 2 bases, with 13 bases left between them. CDR3 length: 16 amino acids. The source is a human donor with melanoma. The rearrangement uses TRBV4-3 and TRBJ2-3, with D unresolved. The sequences come from effector memory CD8+ T cells from blood, collected from a patient treated with checkpoint blockade. CDR3 sequence: CASSQGVYGVTDTQYF. CDR3 DNA: TGCGCCAGCAGCCAAGGGGTTTATGGGGTCACAGATACGCAGTATTTT.